This TCR beta chain was documented in a study of response to subunit inactivated influenza vaccine. TCRdb reanalysed the RT-PCR reads using MiXCR and keeps one entry per CDR3 protein. The repertoire holds about 650,000 distinct CDR3 sequences, with 12% to 15% as singletons. As for this clonotype: The antigen remains unidentified.

Study findings and constraints: Each seasonal influenza vaccination recruits few new T cells, the authors suggested.

The TCR was taken from a man over 45 who received an inactivated influenza vaccine. Source: PBMCs from blood, taken approximately 15 days before vaccination.

The CDR3 coding sequence is TGCGCCAGCAGCCAAGTAGGACAGGATGAGCAGTTCTTC. Protein: CASSQVGQDEQFF. The chain uses TRBV4-1 and TRBJ2-1, with 7 positions matching TRBD1. The CDR3 consists of 13 residues. Germline V gene sequence: CDR1 MGHRA, CDR2 YSYEKL. J was trimmed by 8 bases and V by 1 base; bases with no gene match: 2.